The 2 T cell receptor beta chains reported below all come from one sample, sequenced in a study of T cell responses to AZD1222 COVID-19 vaccine. Assay: immunoSEQ multiplex PCR; the TCRdb copy retains only in-frame clones and omits some. The table includes under 150,000 clones, 90% detected once. The input for sequencing was peripheral blood, taken on day 0 of AZD1222 vaccination. These receptors all stem from an adult in good health.

In its sample, this clone was seen a few times. The chain employs TRBV3-1 (or the pseudogene TRBV3-2) and TRBJ1-6, with D uncertain. Germline loops: CDR1 LGHDT, CDR2 YNNKEL (reference sequence). This CDR3 is built from 18 residues. Deletions cut 2 bases from V and 2 bases from J, with 16 bases between. This CDR3 is CASSQLPTTAAYNSPLHF. The CDR3 DNA is TGTGCCAGCAGCCAACTCCCAACGACGGCGGCCTATAATTCACCCCTCCACTTT.

The gene calls are TRBV19 and TRBJ1-2; 7 nucleotides align to TRBD1. V trimming: 8 bases; J trimming: 5 bases; junction bases outside the gene matches: 2. The CDR3 has 11 amino acids. CDR1 and CDR2 (germline): LNHDA, SQIVND (reference sequence). CDR3 loop: CASGRGYGYTF. CDR3 bases: TGTGCCAGTGGCAGGGGGTATGGCTACACCTTC.